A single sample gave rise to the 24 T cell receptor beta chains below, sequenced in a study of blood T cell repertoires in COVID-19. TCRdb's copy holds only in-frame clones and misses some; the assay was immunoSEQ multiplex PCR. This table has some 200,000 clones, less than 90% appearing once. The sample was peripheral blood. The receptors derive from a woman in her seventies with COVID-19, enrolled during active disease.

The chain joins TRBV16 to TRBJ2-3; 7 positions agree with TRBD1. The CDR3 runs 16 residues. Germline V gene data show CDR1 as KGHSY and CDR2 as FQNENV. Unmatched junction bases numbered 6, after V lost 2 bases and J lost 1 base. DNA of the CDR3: TGTGCCAGCAGCCAAGTGAGGACAGGACGCACAGATACGCAGTATTTT. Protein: CASSQVRTGRTDTQYF.

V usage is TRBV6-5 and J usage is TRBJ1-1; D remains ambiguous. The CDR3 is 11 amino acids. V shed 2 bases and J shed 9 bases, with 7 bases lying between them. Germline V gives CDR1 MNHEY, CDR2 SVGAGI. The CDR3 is CASSYRDQAFF. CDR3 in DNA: TGTGCCAGCAGTTACCGGGATCAAGCTTTCTTT.

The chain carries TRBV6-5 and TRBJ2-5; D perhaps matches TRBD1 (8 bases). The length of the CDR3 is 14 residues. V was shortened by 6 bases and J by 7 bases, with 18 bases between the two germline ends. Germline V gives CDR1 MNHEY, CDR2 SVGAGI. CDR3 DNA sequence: TGTGCCAGCAGCCAAAACAGGGGGGGAGGGACCCAGTACTTC. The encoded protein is CASSQNRGGGTQYF.

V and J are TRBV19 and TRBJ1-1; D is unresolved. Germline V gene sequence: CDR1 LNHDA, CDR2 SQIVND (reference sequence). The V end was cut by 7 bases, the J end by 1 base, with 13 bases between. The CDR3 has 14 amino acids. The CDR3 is CASKGRPGNTEAFF. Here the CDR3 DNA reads TGTGCCAGTAAAGGAAGGCCAGGGAACACTGAAGCTTTCTTT.

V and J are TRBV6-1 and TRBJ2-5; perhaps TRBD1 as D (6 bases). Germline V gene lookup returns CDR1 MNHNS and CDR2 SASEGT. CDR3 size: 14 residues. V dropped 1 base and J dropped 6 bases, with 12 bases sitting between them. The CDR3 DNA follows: TGTGCCAGCAGTGAAGGAACAGGGAGACAGACCCAGTACTTC. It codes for CASSEGTGRQTQYF.

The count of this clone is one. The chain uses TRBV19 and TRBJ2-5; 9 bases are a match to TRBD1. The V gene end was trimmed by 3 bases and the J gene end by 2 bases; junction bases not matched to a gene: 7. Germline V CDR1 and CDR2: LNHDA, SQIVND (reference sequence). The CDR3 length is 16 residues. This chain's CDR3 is CASSIARQGGQETQYF. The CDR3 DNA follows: TGTGCCAGTAGTATCGCGAGACAGGGGGGACAAGAGACCCAGTACTTC.

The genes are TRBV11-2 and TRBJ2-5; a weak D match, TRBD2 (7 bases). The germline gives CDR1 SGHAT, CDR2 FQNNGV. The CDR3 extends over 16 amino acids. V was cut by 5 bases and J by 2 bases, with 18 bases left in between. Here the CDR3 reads CASSPGAGVSQETQYF. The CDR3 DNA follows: TGTGCCAGCAGCCCGGGGGCGGGGGTCAGTCAAGAGACCCAGTACTTC.

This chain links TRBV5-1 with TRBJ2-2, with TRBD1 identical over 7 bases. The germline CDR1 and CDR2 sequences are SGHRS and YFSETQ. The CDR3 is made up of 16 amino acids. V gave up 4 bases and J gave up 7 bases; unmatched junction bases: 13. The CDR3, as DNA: TGCGCCAGCAGCAACGTAGACAGGGTAGGAGACGGGGAGCTGTTTTTT. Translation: CASSNVDRVGDGELFF.

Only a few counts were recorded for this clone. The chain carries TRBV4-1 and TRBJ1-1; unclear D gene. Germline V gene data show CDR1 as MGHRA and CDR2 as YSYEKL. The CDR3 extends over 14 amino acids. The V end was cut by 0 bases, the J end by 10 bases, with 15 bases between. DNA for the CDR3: TGCGCCAGCAGCCAAGATCTTTTCGGTTGGGCAGCTTTCTTT. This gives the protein CASSQDLFGWAAFF.

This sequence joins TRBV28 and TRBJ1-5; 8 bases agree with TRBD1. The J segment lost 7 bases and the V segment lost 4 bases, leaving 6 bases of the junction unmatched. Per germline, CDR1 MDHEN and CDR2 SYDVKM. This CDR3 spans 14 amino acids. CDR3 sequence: CASSSRQGRQPQHF. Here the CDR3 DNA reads TGTGCCAGCAGTTCTAGACAGGGGCGGCAGCCCCAGCATTTT.

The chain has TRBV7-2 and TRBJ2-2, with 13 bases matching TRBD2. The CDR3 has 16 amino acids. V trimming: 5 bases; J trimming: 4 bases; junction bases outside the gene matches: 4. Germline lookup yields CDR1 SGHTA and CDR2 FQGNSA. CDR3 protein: CASSPRLAGGTGELFF. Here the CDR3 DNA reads TGTGCCAGCAGCCCGAGACTAGCGGGAGGCACCGGGGAGCTGTTTTTT.

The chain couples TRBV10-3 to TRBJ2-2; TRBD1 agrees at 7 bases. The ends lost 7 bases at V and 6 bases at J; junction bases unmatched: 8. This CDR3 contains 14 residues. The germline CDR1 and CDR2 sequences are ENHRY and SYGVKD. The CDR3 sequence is CAITPGQSPGELFF. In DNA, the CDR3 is TGTGCCATCACTCCGGGACAGTCCCCCGGGGAGCTGTTTTTT.

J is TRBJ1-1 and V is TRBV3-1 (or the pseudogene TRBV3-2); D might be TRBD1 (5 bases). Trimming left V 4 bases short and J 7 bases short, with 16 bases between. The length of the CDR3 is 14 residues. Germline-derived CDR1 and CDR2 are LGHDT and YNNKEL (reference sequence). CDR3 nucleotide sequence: TGTGCCAGCAGCCTCAGAACCGGGAGGGGTGAAGCTTTCTTT. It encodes CASSLRTGRGEAFF.

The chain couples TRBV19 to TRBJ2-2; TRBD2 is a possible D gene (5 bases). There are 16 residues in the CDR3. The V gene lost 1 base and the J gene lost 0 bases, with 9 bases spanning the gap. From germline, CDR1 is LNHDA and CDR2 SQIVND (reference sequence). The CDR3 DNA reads TGTGCCAGTAGTATAGGGTCCGGGACGAACACCGGGGAGCTGTTTTTT. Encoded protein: CASSIGSGTNTGELFF. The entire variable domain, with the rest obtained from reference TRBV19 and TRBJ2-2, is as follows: DGGITQSPKYLFRKEGQNVTLSCEQNLNHDAMYWYRQDPGQGLRLIYYSQIVNDFQKGDIAEGYSVSREKKESFPLTVTSAQKNPTAFYLCASSIGSGTNTGELFFGEGSRLTVL.

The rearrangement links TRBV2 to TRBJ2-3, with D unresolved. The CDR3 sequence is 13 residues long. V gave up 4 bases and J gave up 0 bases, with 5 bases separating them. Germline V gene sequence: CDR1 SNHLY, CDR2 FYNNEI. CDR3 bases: TGTGCCAGCAGTGGCGGAAGCACAGATACGCAGTATTTT. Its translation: CASSGGSTDTQYF. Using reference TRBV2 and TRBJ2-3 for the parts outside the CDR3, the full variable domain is EPEVTQTPSHQVTQMGQEVILRCVPISNHLYFYWYRQILGQKVEFLVSFYNNEISEKSEIFDDQFSVERPDGSNFTLKIRSTKLEDSAMYFCASSGGSTDTQYFGPGTRLTVL.

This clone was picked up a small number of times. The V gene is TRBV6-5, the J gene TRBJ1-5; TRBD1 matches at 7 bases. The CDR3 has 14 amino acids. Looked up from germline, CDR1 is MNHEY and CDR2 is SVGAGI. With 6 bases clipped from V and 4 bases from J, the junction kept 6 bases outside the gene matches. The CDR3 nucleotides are TGTGCCAGCAGGGCCGGGACAGCAAATCAGCCCCAGCATTTT. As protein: CASRAGTANQPQHF.

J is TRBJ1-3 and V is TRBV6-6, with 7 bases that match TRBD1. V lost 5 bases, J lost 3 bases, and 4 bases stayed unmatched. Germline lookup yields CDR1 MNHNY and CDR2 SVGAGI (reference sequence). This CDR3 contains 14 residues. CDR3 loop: CASSRTGDGNTIYF. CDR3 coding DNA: TGTGCCAGCAGTCGTACAGGGGATGGAAACACCATATATTTT.

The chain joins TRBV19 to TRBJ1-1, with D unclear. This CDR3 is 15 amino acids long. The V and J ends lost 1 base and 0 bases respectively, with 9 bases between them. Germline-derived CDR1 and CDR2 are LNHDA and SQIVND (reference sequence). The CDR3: CASSIVPGMNTEAFF. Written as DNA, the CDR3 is TGTGCCAGTAGTATAGTGCCCGGGATGAACACTGAAGCTTTCTTT.

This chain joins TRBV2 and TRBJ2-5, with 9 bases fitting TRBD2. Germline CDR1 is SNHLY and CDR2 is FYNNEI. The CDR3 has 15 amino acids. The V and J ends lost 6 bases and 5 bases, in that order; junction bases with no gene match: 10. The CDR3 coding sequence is TGTGCCAGCAGCCCGTCAGCGGGGGGCCGGGAGACCCAGTACTTC. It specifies CASSPSAGGRETQYF.

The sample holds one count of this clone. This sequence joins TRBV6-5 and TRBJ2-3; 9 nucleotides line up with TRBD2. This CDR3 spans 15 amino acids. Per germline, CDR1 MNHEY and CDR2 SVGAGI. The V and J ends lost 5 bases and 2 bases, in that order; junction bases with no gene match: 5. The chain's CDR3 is CASSRGGAITDTQYF. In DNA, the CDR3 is TGTGCCAGCAGTCGCGGGGGGGCCATCACAGATACGCAGTATTTT.

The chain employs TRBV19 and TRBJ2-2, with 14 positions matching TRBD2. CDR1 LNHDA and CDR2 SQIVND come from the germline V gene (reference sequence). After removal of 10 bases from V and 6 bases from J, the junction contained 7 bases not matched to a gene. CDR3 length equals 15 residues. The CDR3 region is CATSRGLAGAGELFF. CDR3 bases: TGTGCCACCAGCAGGGGACTAGCGGGAGCCGGGGAGCTGTTTTTT.

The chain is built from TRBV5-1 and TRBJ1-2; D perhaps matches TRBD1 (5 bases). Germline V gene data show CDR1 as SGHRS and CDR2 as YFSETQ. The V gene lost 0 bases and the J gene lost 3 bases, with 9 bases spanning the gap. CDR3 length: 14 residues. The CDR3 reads CASSLDPGDYGYTF. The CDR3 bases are TGCGCCAGCAGCTTGGATCCGGGGGACTATGGCTACACCTTC.

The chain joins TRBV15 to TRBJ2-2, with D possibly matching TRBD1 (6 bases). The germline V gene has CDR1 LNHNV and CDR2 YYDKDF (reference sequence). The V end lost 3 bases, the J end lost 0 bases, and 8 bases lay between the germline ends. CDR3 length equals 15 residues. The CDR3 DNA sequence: TGTGCCACCAGCAGGGACAGTCCGAACACCGGGGAGCTGTTTTTT. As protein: CATSRDSPNTGELFF.

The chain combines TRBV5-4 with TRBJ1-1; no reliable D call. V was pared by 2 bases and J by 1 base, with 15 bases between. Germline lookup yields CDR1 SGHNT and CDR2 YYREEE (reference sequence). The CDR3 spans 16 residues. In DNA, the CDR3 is TGTGCCAGCAGCTTCGGCAGGTTAGACGGGAACACTGAAGCTTTCTTT. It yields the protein CASSFGRLDGNTEAFF.